This T cell receptor beta chain came from a study of T cell clonality in common variable immunodeficiency (dated by TCRdb to between 2014 and 2017). This clone was detected only a few times. No cognate antigen has been identified for it. The observed sequence ends 3 residues before the CDR3 terminus, with the missing tail filled in from the germline J gene. CVID samples and control samples contributed equivalent amounts of genomic DNA as sequencing input. For every sample, a 60 bp segment covering the rearranged TCRbeta CDR3 region was amplified and then sequenced. The immunoSEQ assay, a bias-corrected multiplex PCR combined with high-throughput sequencing, was used for TCRbeta amplification. The paper's processing steps were these. Each unique nucleotide sequence was treated as a clone and annotated with V, D and J genes, copy number and frequency. Sequences were labeled productive if in frame, and non-productive if out of frame or containing stop codons. As previously described, Shannon's entropy was used to calculate clonality. Mean CDR3 Kyte-Doolittle hydropathy was derived from the predicted amino acid sequences of productive clones. The R hclust function was used to hierarchically cluster scaled V gene usage with Manhattan distance and complete linkage. Sharing of clones by CDR3 amino acid sequence was evaluated by resampling 12 repertoires per group over 100 rounds. Repertoires were searched for 70 published EBV-specific and a few hundred published CMV-specific TCRbeta sequences. Two CVID samples yielding fewer than 10,000 sequences were excluded from analysis, leaving over 35 CVID repertoires. What TCRdb holds here is the immuneACCESS table cut down to in-frame rearrangements. Part of the clones is not present; checked against another copy, under half of the missing clones reflect an unresolved V gene, and the others are unexplained. That table is the source of V, J and clone size, and D and trimming were worked out from the DNA. The table records about 52,000 clones for this sample, and not one of them appears only once. The ten largest make up more than 3% of the sample.

Reading from cysteine to phenylalanine, the CDR3 counts 14 amino acids. Sequencing covers 33 bases of the CDR3, shown here with the frame starting at base 1. Unmatched junction bases come to 7, with V trimmed by 7 bases and J by 2 bases. CDR1 SGHNT and CDR2 YENEEA are derived from the germline V gene. Broad study findings and their caveats: The authors noted that sequencing repertoires of T cell subpopulations would be needed to clarify what caused the increased clonality in CVID. Despite equal DNA input, controls averaged about 81,820 unique sequences per sample versus around 30,000 in CVID samples. CVID subjects shared fewer TCRbeta clones with each other than healthy controls did (p < 0.0001). Fewer deletions and N-nucleotide insertions were reportedly observed in CVID TCRbeta sequences, and highly modified clones with 13 or more V deletions were reportedly absent from CVID TCRbeta sequences. Correlations between repertoire features and clinical complications were limited by patient heterogeneity within the CVID cohort. TCRbeta clonality was higher in CVID subjects than in healthy controls (t-test p = 0.018), and the increase was most characteristic of about a third of subjects.

Predominantly Caucasian heritage was noted among both the CVID patients and the healthy controls. From each donor, roughly 5 to 8 ml of heparinized peripheral whole blood was collected. Genomic DNA from adults with common variable immune deficiency (CVID) and from healthy adult controls was used to sequence TCRbeta CDR3 repertoires. The control group comprised some 22 healthy adult volunteers, about 12 female and 10 or so male, aged roughly 23 to 75 years with a mean age of around 32. Diluted blood was subjected to density centrifugation over Hypaque 1077 or Ficoll-Paque for isolation of peripheral blood mononuclear cells. Unsorted mononuclear cells served as the source of genomic DNA, which was extracted either by Qiagen column purification or by a centrifugation-based method.

The material sequenced was peripheral blood mononuclear cells. The chain employs TRBV11-3 and TRBJ2-7; the junction holds 8 bases that match TRBD1. This sequence originates from a person aged 18 to 75 in good health. The CDR3 here reads CASMLRGHTYEQYF. The covered CDR3 bases are TGTGCCAGCATGCTCAGGGGGCATACCTACGAG.